Below are 27 T cell receptor beta chains sequenced from a single sample in a study of blood T cell repertoires in COVID-19. Assay used: immunoSEQ multiplex PCR; TCRdb lists only in-frame clones, some missing. The sample has tens of thousands of clones, about 86% seen once. The sample consisted of peripheral blood. Source of these receptors: a man aged 40-55 years with acute or convalescent COVID-19.

V is TRBV2 and J is TRBJ2-7, with a possible D match to TRBD1 (8 bases). Germline CDR1 SNHLY, CDR2 FYNNEI. Deletions cut 5 bases from V and 1 base from J, with 12 bases between. This CDR3 is 14 amino acids long. CDR3 amino acids: CASSHRGGSYEQYF. CDR3 bases: TGTGCCAGCAGTCACAGGGGGGGATCCTACGAGCAGTACTTC.

The chain carries TRBV11-2 and TRBJ2-7; D might be TRBD1 (6 bases). V lost 1 base and J lost 7, with 20 bases in between. Germline loops: CDR1 SGHAT, CDR2 FQNNGV. The CDR3 is made up of 16 amino acids. CDR3 protein: CASSLVVWTEKLEQYF. For the CDR3, the DNA is TGTGCCAGCAGCTTAGTTGTGTGGACAGAAAAATTGGAGCAGTACTTC.

V usage is TRBV15 and J usage is TRBJ1-1, with D perhaps TRBD1 (5 bases). The CDR3 has 13 amino acids. V dropped 0 bases and J dropped 4 bases, with 6 bases sitting between them. Germline-derived CDR1 and CDR2 are LNHNV and YYDKDF (reference sequence). CDR3 in DNA: TGTGCCACCAGCAGAGAAGGGGTCACTGAAGCTTTCTTT. It encodes CATSREGVTEAFF.

J is TRBJ1-4 and V is TRBV15, with TRBD1 as a possible D gene (5 bases). Between the trimmed V and J ends, which lost 2 bases and 4 bases, there was a span of 8 bases. This CDR3 has 14 amino acids. The germline CDR1 and CDR2 sequences are LNHNV and YYDKDF (reference sequence). The CDR3 region has the DNA TGTGCCACCAGCAGACAGGGCTTTAATGAAAAACTGTTTTTT. Its translation: CATSRQGFNEKLFF.

The CDR3 region is CASSEAPGTVGEKLFF. The CDR3 coding sequence is TGTGCCAGCAGTGAGGCCCCGGGGACAGTAGGTGAAAAACTGTTTTTT. The rearrangement uses TRBV6-4 and TRBJ1-4, with 7 bases identical to TRBD1. Germline loops: CDR1 MRHNA, CDR2 SNTAGT. The junction had 11 bases not matched to a gene; V was cut back by 3 bases and J by 7 bases. The CDR3 totals 16 residues.

CDR3 residues: CATSRRGGGTTDTQYF. CDR3 bases: TGTGCCACCAGCAGACGAGGGGGCGGGACCACAGATACGCAGTATTTT. The chain carries TRBV15 and TRBJ2-3; D might be TRBD1 (7 bases). The V and J ends lost 2 bases and 2 bases respectively, with 14 bases between them. The CDR3 spans 16 residues. Germline V lookup: CDR1 LNHNV, CDR2 YYDKDF (reference sequence).

The rearrangement joins TRBV11-3 to TRBJ2-1, with D possibly matching TRBD1 (5 bases). The CDR3 is made up of 15 amino acids. Per the germline V gene, CDR1 is SGHNT and CDR2 is YENEEA. Between the trimmed V and J ends, which lost 5 bases and 0 bases, there was a span of 11 bases. The CDR3 is CASSPGSSSYNEQFF. The CDR3 coding sequence is TGTGCCAGCAGCCCAGGGTCAAGCTCCTACAATGAGCAGTTCTTC.

The J gene is TRBJ2-1, the V gene TRBV7-9; a weak D match, TRBD2 (6 bases). CDR3 size: 15 residues. The germline V gene has CDR1 SEHNR and CDR2 FQNEAQ (reference sequence). The V end lost 5 bases, the J end lost 0 bases, and 11 bases lay between the germline ends. The CDR3 nucleotides are TGTGCCAGCAGCCCGGGGGACGGCTCCTACAATGAGCAGTTCTTC. This encodes CASSPGDGSYNEQFF.

This clone appeared a single time. This chain links TRBV9 with TRBJ2-7; TRBD2 matches 10 bases. Germline V gene data show CDR1 as SGDLS and CDR2 as YYNGEE. This CDR3 spans 17 amino acids. Trimming at V came to 0 bases and at J to 1 base, leaving 7 bases not matched to a gene. The CDR3 DNA reads TGTGCCAGCAGCGTAGGGAGCGGGACTAGCGTATCCTACGAGCAGTACTTC. This codes for CASSVGSGTSVSYEQYF.

This clone is medium-sized within its sample. The gene calls are TRBV4-1 and TRBJ2-5; 8 bases fit TRBD2. This CDR3 has 15 residues. V shed 2 bases and J 2 bases; nucleotides not matched to a gene: 4. Germline V gives CDR1 MGHRA, CDR2 YSYEKL. Here the CDR3 reads CASSQPTSGQETQYF. For the CDR3, the DNA is TGCGCCAGCAGCCAACCCACTAGCGGACAAGAGACCCAGTACTTC.

This rearrangement joins TRBV29-1 to TRBJ1-1; a possible D gene is TRBD1 (5 bases). Trimming left V 6 bases short and J 5 bases short, with 16 bases between. CDR1 and CDR2 from the germline V gene are SQVTM and ANQGSEA. The CDR3 totals 13 residues. CDR3 nucleotide sequence: TGCAGCGTCCAAGGGGCCGCCCAAACTGAAGCTTTCTTT. This encodes CSVQGAAQTEAFF.

This clone was observed a handful of times. The chain has TRBV10-1 and TRBJ2-7, with a weak D call TRBD2 (5 bases). Trimming removed 6 bases at V and 2 bases at J, with 11 bases between. The CDR3 consists of 13 residues. Germline V gene lookup returns CDR1 WNHNN and CDR2 SYGVQD (reference sequence). This CDR3 is CASSPAGTYEQYF. The CDR3 coding sequence is TGCGCCAGCAGCCCCGCCGGGACCTACGAGCAGTACTTC.

This CDR3 is CAWSLSPDSEAFF. DNA for the CDR3: TGTGCCTGGAGCCTTTCCCCGGACTCTGAAGCTTTCTTT. V and J are TRBV30 and TRBJ1-1; no firm D call. CDR1 and CDR2 from the germline V gene are GTSNPN and SVGIG (reference sequence). The CDR3 is 13 residues long. V gave up 3 bases and J gave up 6 bases, with 14 bases separating them.

The V call is TRBV6-5, the J call TRBJ1-2; 7 bases agree with TRBD1. Germline values: CDR1 MNHEY, CDR2 SVGAGI. The J segment lost 7 bases and the V segment lost 5 bases, leaving 7 bases of the junction unmatched. The CDR3 consists of 13 residues. The CDR3 protein is CASSSTGDSGYTF. CDR3 nucleotides: TGTGCCAGCAGTAGTACAGGGGACTCTGGCTACACCTTC.

The chain is built from TRBV3-1 (or the pseudogene TRBV3-2) and TRBJ1-1; weak D call: TRBD1 (5 bases). CDR3 length: 12 amino acids. From germline, CDR1 is LGHDT and CDR2 YNNKEL (reference sequence). Trimming pared 4 bases from V and 9 bases from J, leaving 12 bases between. The CDR3 DNA is TGTGCCAGCAGCCCCCCCGGGGGACAAGCTTTCTTT. It translates to CASSPPGGQAFF.

The chain carries TRBV7-9 and TRBJ1-1, with a weak D call TRBD1 (6 bases). The CDR3 totals 14 residues. Per the germline V gene, CDR1 is SEHNR and CDR2 is FQNEAQ (reference sequence). Trimming took 5 bases from V and 5 from J, leaving 15 bases between them. This chain's CDR3 is CASSPYRAVTEAFF. The CDR3 nucleotides are TGTGCCAGCAGCCCGTACAGGGCAGTGACTGAAGCTTTCTTT.

The CDR3 bases are TGTGCCAGCAGGGCCCCCTGGGGCGGACTGTTTTTT. It yields the protein CASRAPWGGLFF. The chain recombines TRBV2 with TRBJ1-4; TRBD1 might be the D (5 bases). Germline V lookup: CDR1 SNHLY, CDR2 FYNNEI. The germline V and J ends were trimmed by 6 bases and 13 bases, with 15 bases remaining between them. The CDR3 is made up of 12 amino acids.

The chain's CDR3 is CASSYKMNTEAFF. CDR3 nucleotides: TGTGCCAGCAGTTATAAAATGAACACTGAAGCTTTCTTT. The V gene is TRBV6-5, the J gene TRBJ1-1; D unclear. The CDR3 spans 13 residues. With 3 bases removed from V and 0 bases from J, the gap between germline ends came to 5 bases. Germline CDR1 and CDR2: MNHEY and SVGAGI.

The rearrangement uses TRBV11-3 and TRBJ2-3; TRBD2 agrees at 9 bases. In germline, CDR1 is SGHNT, CDR2 YENEEA. The CDR3 loop spans 19 amino acids. V was clipped by 0 bases and J by 0 bases; unmatched bases: 10. CDR3 protein: CASSLDPPRSGGSTDTQYF. CDR3 sequence (DNA): TGTGCCAGCAGCTTAGATCCCCCCCGTAGCGGGGGAAGCACAGATACGCAGTATTTT.

The chain combines TRBV3-1 (or the pseudogene TRBV3-2) with TRBJ2-3; 10 bases line up with TRBD2. Unmatched junction bases numbered 7, after V lost 2 bases and J lost 5 bases. CDR3 length: 16 residues. Germline V gives CDR1 LGHDT, CDR2 YNNKEL (reference sequence). CDR3 DNA sequence: TGTGCCAGCAGCCAACCGACTAGCGGGCGGGGAGATACGCAGTATTTT. Translation: CASSQPTSGRGDTQYF.

The rearrangement joins TRBV5-1 to TRBJ1-2, with 7 bases aligning to TRBD1. Looked up from germline, CDR1 is SGHRS and CDR2 is YFSETQ. V gave up 4 bases and J gave up 0 bases; unmatched junction bases: 6. The CDR3 sequence is 15 residues long. The CDR3 protein is CASSLGGTANYGYTF. The CDR3 bases are TGCGCCAGCAGCCTAGGGGGGACAGCTAACTATGGCTACACCTTC.

This chain links TRBV6-6 with TRBJ1-6; no clear D. The V gene lost 0 bases and the J gene lost 7 bases, with 4 bases spanning the gap. The germline V gene has CDR1 MNHNY and CDR2 SVGAGI (reference sequence). This CDR3 has 13 amino acids. DNA for the CDR3: TGTGCCAGCAGTTACTCGGAGAATTCACCCCTCCACTTT. Translated, it gives CASSYSENSPLHF.

This clone was seen more than once but under ten times. The V gene is TRBV18, the J gene TRBJ1-3; D is perhaps TRBD1 (6 bases). CDR3 length equals 14 residues. Trimming pared 6 bases from V and 0 bases from J, leaving 9 bases between. The V gene's germline CDR1 is KGHSH and CDR2 LQKENI. The CDR3 bases are TGTGCCAGCTCGGGACAAGACTCTGGAAACACCATATATTTT. Encoded protein: CASSGQDSGNTIYF.

To note about this clone: The germline gene is not matched at one end of the junction; a read error may be the cause. This chain links TRBV5-4 with TRBJ1-1; maybe TRBD1 (6 bases). This CDR3 is 12 amino acids long. CDR1 is SGHNT and CDR2 is YYREEE in the germline V gene (reference sequence). The CDR3 sequence is CASSSRTARTIF. CDR3 sequence (DNA): TGTGCCAGCAGCTCCCGGACAGCGAGGACGATATTT.

The chain joins TRBV30 to TRBJ1-6, with 8 bases matching TRBD1. The CDR3 consists of 14 residues. Germline assignment: CDR1 GTSNPN and CDR2 SVGIG (reference sequence). The ends lost 1 base at V and 10 bases at J; junction bases unmatched: 6. CDR3 sequence: CAWSEGRGQSPLHF. DNA for the CDR3: TGTGCCTGGAGTGAGGGCAGGGGGCAATCACCCCTCCACTTT.

The chain has TRBV30 and TRBJ1-1, with D unresolved. The V end lost 0 bases, the J end lost 3 bases, and 5 bases lay between the germline ends. The CDR3 runs to 12 residues. The germline V gene has CDR1 GTSNPN and CDR2 SVGIG (reference sequence). The CDR3 protein is CAWSVYDTEAFF. Written as DNA, the CDR3 is TGTGCCTGGAGTGTCTATGACACTGAAGCTTTCTTT.

The chain joins TRBV5-1 to TRBJ1-1; D not certain. V gave up 5 bases and J gave up 6 bases, with 17 bases separating them. CDR3 size: 14 residues. Germline values: CDR1 SGHRS, CDR2 YFSETQ. CDR3 in amino acids: CASRRSEGYAEAFF. CDR3 nucleotides: TGCGCCAGCAGGCGGTCTGAAGGATATGCTGAAGCTTTCTTT.